This is a list of T cell receptor beta chains from one sample in a study of Ad26.COV2.S vaccination and SARS-CoV-2 variants. Generated by immunoSEQ multiplex PCR, the TCRdb table keeps only in-frame clones and is missing some. This table has 350,000 to 400,000 clones, 70% to 90% appearing once. Here the sequenced sample was peripheral blood, taken in a trial of Ad26.COV2.S vaccine versus placebo. The receptors shown here come from a person aged 18 to 59 who received the Ad26.COV2.S COVID-19 vaccine or a placebo. CDR3s include the opening cysteine and the closing phenylalanine or tryptophan.

j_gene	v_gene	CDR3aa
TRBJ1-1	TRBV2	CASRGGPMNTEAFF
TRBJ2-7	TRBV10-3	CAISEVLGLAETYEQYF
TRBJ2-1	TRBV2	CASSEGGSRGGEQFF
TRBJ2-1	TRBV6-5	CASSYSTGLAGEEQFF
TRBJ2-7	TRBV29-1	CSVKQIYEQYF
TRBJ2-2	TRBV28	CASSFPRQGPNTGELFF
TRBJ2-1	TRBV30	CAWSRTSGSEQFF
TRBJ1-5	TRBV28	CASSLNRDIYQPQHF
TRBJ1-1	TRBV28	CASSLYPPGWRRGTEAFF
TRBJ2-3	TRBV20-1	CSASKREGSTDTQYF
TRBJ2-6	TRBV27	CASSLSAVGSGRFGANVLTF
TRBJ2-7	TRBV7-2	CASSLKESRYEQYF
TRBJ2-1	TRBV9	CASSVGPTASSYNEQFF
TRBJ2-7	TRBV28	CASSSTGTGTPYEQYF
TRBJ2-3	TRBV7-2	CASSISGLLTTDTQYF
TRBJ1-4	TRBV28	CASSSPQGGDEKLFF
TRBJ2-7	TRBV9	CASSLRLAGEQYF
TRBJ2-7	TRBV15	CATSRDRQGGYHEQYF
TRBJ1-3	TRBV6-2/TRBV6-3	CASSRPTTGFSGNTIYF
TRBJ1-1	TRBV24-1	CATSDLDRPPAFF
TRBJ2-6	TRBV27	CASSPLPSGANVLTF
TRBJ1-3	TRBV5-1	CASSLGGTAGNTIYF
TRBJ2-5	TRBV14	CASSHGGSPETQYF
TRBJ2-3	TRBV19	CASREKGARTDTQYF
TRBJ2-7	TRBV27	CASSPTTTGSEQYF
TRBJ2-5	TRBV7-9	CASSLKVETQYF
TRBJ2-7	TRBV27	CASSQGAGLAYEQYF
TRBJ2-3	TRBV11-1	CASGKGSSTDTQYF
TRBJ2-1	TRBV11-1	CASRGFGPDEQFF
TRBJ1-1	TRBV14	CASSQDYPPGATEAFF
TRBJ2-5	TRBV4-1	CASSDSGRVGETQYF
TRBJ2-3	TRBV5-1	CASIGSTDTQYF
TRBJ2-7	TRBV6-5	CASSPGQGYSHEQYF
TRBJ2-3	TRBV3-1/TRBV3-2	CASSLGTSDTDTQYF
TRBJ1-2	TRBV2	CASVNTGGAYGYTF
TRBJ2-5	TRBV27	CASRPTGVETQYF
TRBJ2-1	TRBV7-9	CASSPPGLAGGGNEQFF
TRBJ2-6	TRBV28	CASSPRSGANVLTF
TRBJ2-7	TRBV7-8	CASSLSPGGSYEQYF
TRBJ2-3	TRBV2	CASSDPGGLDTQYF
TRBJ2-1	TRBV28	CASSLGDRYNEQFF
TRBJ2-4	TRBV30	CAWSFRTGAKNIQYF
TRBJ2-3	TRBV28	CASGGSFPDTQYF
TRBJ2-7	TRBV30	CAWSVLPGESEQYF
TRBJ1-5	TRBV5-1	CASSLGVNQPQHF
TRBJ1-1	TRBV29-1	CSVTTGVNTEAFF
TRBJ2-1	TRBV5-1	CASGRLAGDEQFF
TRBJ2-3	TRBV6-4	CASRPRSGADTQYF
TRBJ2-7	TRBV10-2	CASRLAGAYEQYF
TRBJ1-5	TRBV27	CASSLFGTARRGNQPQHF
TRBJ1-5	TRBV5-1	CASSPDSSGPQHF
TRBJ1-1	TRBV10-1	CASSRAGGREAFF